Shown below are 11 T cell receptor beta chains from a single sample sequenced in a study of T-cell memory formation after mild COVID-19. TCRdb analysed the 5' RACE reads with MiXCR anew, one entry per CDR3 protein. Of over 120,000 distinct CDR3 sequences listed, around 21% are singletons. Sequencing was carried out using PBMCs or a T cell subset sorted from them (not recorded which). All receptors derive from an adult woman who had mild COVID-19 (a few samples of this study predate the infection). Cell type and time point are not known.

V usage is TRBV24-1 and J usage is TRBJ2-1, with 12 bases aligning to TRBD2. Germline trimming cut 5 bases from V and 2 bases from J; bases unmatched to any gene: 9. CDR1 is KGHDR, CDR2 SFDVKD, per germline. This CDR3 region has 18 residues. The CDR3 protein is CATSGVDGLAGTYNEQFF. In DNA, the CDR3 is TGTGCCACCAGTGGGGTTGATGGACTAGCGGGAACCTACAATGAGCAGTTCTTC.

The gene calls are TRBV12-3 or TRBV12-4 and TRBJ1-2, with a weak D call TRBD1 (6 bases). Trimming cost V 7 bases and J 2 bases, with 11 bases left between them. This CDR3 region has 13 residues. This CDR3 is CASKKTGNYGYTF. In DNA form, the CDR3 reads TGTGCCAGCAAAAAGACAGGCAACTATGGCTACACCTTC.

In this sample, this clonotype turned up a few times. The chain has TRBV30 and TRBJ1-5; 9 bases align to TRBD1. Germline V gene data show CDR1 as GTSNPN and CDR2 as SVGIG (reference sequence). CDR3 length: 14 amino acids. Trimming cost V 4 bases and J 6 bases; bases outside gene matches: 7. The CDR3: CAWNGQGMGQPQHF. The CDR3 region has the DNA TGTGCCTGGAACGGACAGGGGATGGGTCAGCCCCAGCATTTT.

The chain is built from TRBV12-3 or TRBV12-4 and TRBJ2-7, with D tentatively TRBD2 (6 bases). The V gene lost 6 bases and the J gene lost 0 bases, with 12 bases spanning the gap. The CDR3 extends over 14 amino acids. The DNA for the CDR3 is TGTGCCAGCAGGATGGCGGACTACTCCTACGAGCAGTACTTC. This translates into CASRMADYSYEQYF.

V is TRBV5-1 and J is TRBJ2-5, with D perhaps matching TRBD1 (5 bases). CDR1 and CDR2 (germline): SGHRS, YFSETQ. This CDR3 contains 15 residues. V dropped 0 bases and J dropped 0 bases, with 9 bases sitting between them. Written as DNA, the CDR3 is TGCGCCAGCAGCTTGGGTGACAGAGACCAAGAGACCCAGTACTTC. This codes for CASSLGDRDQETQYF.

The genes are TRBV12-3 or TRBV12-4 and TRBJ2-5; weak D call: TRBD1 (6 bases). CDR3 length: 13 residues. V was trimmed by 3 bases and J by 7 bases, leaving 12 bases between them. The CDR3 loop reads CASSFYRVGTQYF. CDR3 DNA sequence: TGTGCCAGCAGTTTCTACAGGGTAGGGACCCAGTACTTC.

This rearrangement joins TRBV12-3 or TRBV12-4 to TRBJ2-7, with D possibly matching TRBD1 (5 bases). The V end lost 5 bases, the J end lost 3 bases, and 23 bases lay between the germline ends. The CDR3 is 17 residues long. CDR3 coding DNA: TGTGCCAGCAGTCCCAAGGGGAACCACACAAATTACTACGAGCAGTACTTC. Its translation: CASSPKGNHTNYYEQYF.

This clonotype appeared a few times. This chain links TRBV4-1 with TRBJ2-5; a weak D match, TRBD2 (6 bases). This CDR3 contains 14 residues. The V gene's germline CDR1 is MGHRA and CDR2 YSYEKL. Trimming shortened V by 8 bases and J by 3 bases, and 16 bases separated the two germline ends. The CDR3 here is CASRLTGTEETQYF. As DNA, the CDR3 is TGCGCCAGCCGACTTACCGGGACTGAAGAGACCCAGTACTTC.

The V call is TRBV6-5, the J call TRBJ1-1; D is possibly TRBD1 (6 bases). The V gene's germline CDR1 is MNHEY and CDR2 SVGAGI. The V end was cut by 3 bases, the J end by 4 bases, with 9 bases between. This CDR3 is 13 amino acids long. The CDR3 coding sequence is TGTGCCAGCAGTTATCGGGGGGCCACTGAAGCTTTCTTT. It codes for CASSYRGATEAFF.

The chain carries TRBV4-2 and TRBJ2-1; 10 bases align to TRBD2. The trim removed 0 bases at V and 8 bases at J, leaving 7 bases unmatched. This CDR3 contains 16 residues. The germline CDR1 and CDR2 sequences are LGHNA and YNFKEQ. CDR3 coding DNA: TGTGCCAGCAGCCAAGAGAAACTAGCGGGGATGGATGAGCAGTTCTTC. Its protein product is CASSQEKLAGMDEQFF.

This clonotype turned up a few times. This rearrangement joins TRBV5-1 to TRBJ2-7, with 9 bases lining up with TRBD2. V was clipped by 2 bases and J by 5 bases; unmatched bases: 14. In germline, CDR1 is SGHRS, CDR2 YFSETQ. The CDR3 spans 17 residues. The CDR3 is CASSFRSSGAPPDEQYF. As DNA, the CDR3 is TGCGCCAGCAGCTTCAGGTCTAGCGGGGCCCCCCCCGACGAGCAGTACTTC.